Listed below are T cell receptor beta chains from one sample, sequenced in a study of blood T cell repertoires in COVID-19. The repertoire was sequenced with immunoSEQ multiplex PCR; TCRdb's copy has only in-frame clones and lacks some. The data show some 190,000 clones, roughly 80% seen once. Sequencing was performed on peripheral blood. The receptors were sampled from a woman aged 60-70 years with COVID-19, enrolled during active disease. Each CDR3 is given with its conserved first and last residue. The D gene is left open where the match is weak. Expanded clones are given a class, and other clones once, few, many or no size at all.

>NA|TRBV7-2|TRBJ2-3|NA|14
CASSYTSSTDTQYF
TGTGCCAGCAGCTACACATCTAGCACAGATACGCAGTATTTT
>few|TRBV11-2|TRBJ1-2|NA|15
CASSPPRTTNYGYTF
TGTGCCAGCAGCCCGCCCCGGACAACTAACTATGGCTACACCTTC
>few|TRBV4-1|TRBJ2-5|NA|13
CASSWTEGETQYF
TGCGCCAGCAGCTGGACGGAGGGGGAGACCCAGTACTTC
>NA|TRBV28|TRBJ1-5|NA|13
CASKARRMQPQHF
TGTGCCAGCAAAGCCCGGAGAATGCAGCCCCAGCATTTT
>NA|TRBV28|TRBJ1-4|TRBD1|14
CASSLGQYNEKLFF
TGTGCCAGCAGTTTGGGACAGTATAATGAAAAACTGTTTTTT
>NA|TRBV4-1|TRBJ2-1|NA|16
CASSQGAFGPYNEQFF
TGCGCCAGCAGCCAAGGGGCTTTTGGCCCCTACAATGAGCAGTTCTTC
>NA|TRBV30|TRBJ2-4|TRBD1|15
CACQQGSRAKNIQYF
TGTGCCTGTCAACAGGGGTCTCGGGCCAAAAACATTCAGTACTTC
>NA|TRBV4-3|TRBJ2-1|NA|16
CASSQDERGSYNEQFF
TGCGCCAGCAGCCAAGATGAGCGAGGTTCCTACAATGAGCAGTTCTTC
>NA|TRBV19|TRBJ2-5|NA|14
CASSYQSDWETQYF
TGTGCCAGTAGTTACCAGTCGGACTGGGAGACCCAGTACTTC
>few|TRBV3-1/TRBV3-2|TRBJ1-1|NA|16
CASSQEGGRGYTEAFF
TGTGCCAGCAGCCAAGAAGGGGGAAGGGGGTACACTGAAGCTTTCTTT
>NA|TRBV5-1|TRBJ1-1|NA|15
CASSLNTGVNTEAFF
TGCGCCAGCAGCTTGAACACGGGGGTGAACACTGAAGCTTTCTTT
>NA|TRBV5-1|TRBJ2-5|NA|11
CASSSLETQYF
TGCGCCAGCAGCTCCTTGGAGACCCAGTACTTC
>NA|TRBV9|TRBJ2-3|TRBD2|15
CASSVSGFSTDTQYF
TGTGCCAGCAGCGTTAGCGGGTTCAGCACAGATACGCAGTATTTT
>NA|TRBV29-1|TRBJ1-5|NA|13
CSVEGSGDQPQHF
TGCAGCGTTGAAGGTTCGGGGGATCAGCCCCAGCATTTT
>NA|TRBV7-9|TRBJ1-2|NA|15
CASSSRHPSGNGYTF
TGTGCCAGCAGCTCTCGACACCCGAGCGGGAATGGCTACACCTTC
>NA|TRBV5-1|TRBJ2-2|NA|16
CASSRPSGRGTGELFF
TGCGCCAGCAGCCGACCCTCGGGTCGAGGGACCGGGGAGCTGTTTTTT
>NA|TRBV28|TRBJ2-5|TRBD2|17
CASSLGSSGHMQETQYF
TGTGCCAGCAGTTTAGGGTCTAGCGGGCATATGCAAGAGACCCAGTACTTC
>once|TRBV19|TRBJ1-2|NA|14
CASSISGANYGYTF
TGTGCCAGTAGTATATCGGGGGCTAACTATGGCTACACCTTC
>NA|TRBV27|TRBJ1-3|TRBD1|15
CASSLQGASGNTIYF
TGTGCCAGCAGCTTACAGGGGGCTTCTGGAAACACCATATATTTT
>NA|TRBV29-1|TRBJ1-1|NA|10
CSGQSTEAFF
TGCAGCGGGCAGTCGACTGAAGCTTTCTTT
>NA|TRBV27|TRBJ2-5|TRBD2|17
CASSPGTSGRLVETQYF
TGTGCCAGCAGCCCCGGGACTAGCGGGAGATTAGTGGAGACCCAGTACTTC
>NA|TRBV4-1|TRBJ1-2|TRBD1|16
CASSQETWDRAYGYTF
TGCGCCAGCAGCCAAGAAACTTGGGACAGGGCCTATGGCTACACCTTC
>NA|TRBV18|TRBJ2-3|NA|14
CASSPNRGGDTQYF
TGTGCCAGCTCACCCAACCGTGGGGGGGATACGCAGTATTTT
>NA|TRBV3-1/TRBV3-2|TRBJ1-5|NA|15
CASSQDRTGHQPQHF
TGTGCCAGCAGCCAAGACCGTACAGGGCATCAGCCCCAGCATTTT
>NA|TRBV4-2|TRBJ2-1|NA|16
CASSQEGIAAYNEQFF
TGTGCCAGCAGCCAAGAGGGGATAGCGGCCTACAATGAGCAGTTCTTC
>NA|TRBV13|TRBJ1-2|NA|11
CASSLRGSYTF
TGTGCCAGCAGCTTGCGGGGGAGCTACACCTTC
>NA|TRBV27|TRBJ1-2|NA|15
CASSPTPGGDYGYTF
TGTGCCAGCAGTCCCACCCCGGGGGGGGACTATGGCTACACCTTC
>NA|TRBV5-5|TRBJ1-6|TRBD1|16
CASSLVTGAYNSPLHF
TGTGCCAGCAGCTTGGTGACAGGGGCCTATAATTCACCCCTCCACTTT
>many|TRBV6-4|TRBJ2-3|TRBD2|15
CASSDSGGGADTQYF
TGTGCCAGCAGTGACTCGGGCGGGGGGGCAGATACGCAGTATTTT
>NA|TRBV2|TRBJ1-4|TRBD1|17
CASSKGDRGLGYEKLFF
TGTGCCAGCAGCAAAGGGGACAGGGGGCTAGGGTATGAAAAACTGTTTTTT
>NA|TRBV7-9|TRBJ1-3|TRBD1|15
CASSSGQGARNTIYF
TGTGCCAGCAGCTCCGGACAGGGGGCACGAAACACCATATATTTT
>once|TRBV4-3|TRBJ2-7|NA|14
CASSPDRISYEQYF
TGCGCCAGCAGCCCTGACAGGATTTCCTACGAGCAGTACTTC
>NA|TRBV12-3/TRBV12-4|TRBJ2-1|NA|12
CASSPISNEQFF
TGTGCCAGCAGCCCCATTAGCAATGAGCAGTTCTTC
>NA|TRBV2|TRBJ1-1|NA|14
CASSEEWQNTEAFF
TGTGCCAGCAGTGAAGAATGGCAGAACACTGAAGCTTTCTTT
>NA|TRBV30|TRBJ2-7|NA|12
CACKGTRLEQYF
TGTGCCTGTAAAGGGACTCGCCTCGAGCAGTACTTC
>NA|TRBV2|TRBJ1-2|TRBD1|11
CASGTEDGYTF
TGTGCCAGTGGGACAGAAGATGGCTACACCTTC
>NA|TRBV10-2|TRBJ2-1|NA|14
CASSETGYANEQFF
TGCGCCAGCAGTGAAACAGGGTATGCCAATGAGCAGTTCTTC
>NA|TRBV5-1|TRBJ1-5|TRBD1|15
CASSFGTESNQPQHF
TGCGCCAGCAGCTTCGGGACAGAAAGCAATCAGCCCCAGCATTTT
>NA|TRBV15|TRBJ1-1|TRBD1|14
CATSRLAGGSEAFF
TGTGCCACCAGCAGACTCGCAGGGGGCTCTGAAGCTTTCTTT
>NA|TRBV5-1|TRBJ2-1|TRBD2|14
CASSRGEGFNEQFF
TGCGCCAGCAGCCGGGGGGAGGGTTTCAATGAGCAGTTCTTC
>NA|TRBV27|TRBJ2-2|NA|13
CASNPQGIGELFF
TGTGCCAGCAACCCCCAGGGGATCGGGGAGCTGTTTTTT
>NA|TRBV13|TRBJ2-7|TRBD2|15
CASSLRVAGVYEQYF
TGTGCCAGCAGCTTACGGGTAGCGGGAGTGTACGAGCAGTACTTC
>NA|TRBV4-2|TRBJ1-5|NA|19
CASSQDPIVPGRNTQPQHF
TGTGCCAGCAGCCAAGATCCCATTGTCCCAGGGCGAAATACTCAGCCCCAGCATTTT
>NA|TRBV4-1|TRBJ2-5|TRBD1|17
CASSQDLVTGGRETQYF
TGCGCCAGCAGCCAAGATCTGGTGACAGGGGGCCGGGAGACCCAGTACTTC
>NA|TRBV18|TRBJ1-1|NA|14
CASSSGGSNTEAFF
TGTGCCAGCTCATCCGGGGGTTCGAACACTGAAGCTTTCTTT
>NA|TRBV7-6|TRBJ2-7|NA|15
CASSAGSGMGYEQYF
TGTGCCAGCAGCGCCGGGAGCGGAATGGGCTACGAGCAGTACTTC